This T cell receptor beta chain stems from a study of T cell responses to AZD1222 COVID-19 vaccine. Trimming stripped 0 bases from V and 7 bases from J, with 6 bases between. The CDR3 loop spans 13 amino acids. The germline CDR1 and CDR2 sequences are MRHNA and SNTAGT. Sequenced by immunoSEQ multiplex PCR; TCRdb stores in-frame clones only, minus some. The sample consists of 110,000 or so clones, 85% to 90% of them appearing once. The sequence came from an adult who received the AZD1222 COVID-19 vaccine. Sequenced material: peripheral blood, taken 28 days after the second AZD1222 dose. The chain is built from TRBV6-4 and TRBJ2-2; no clear D. DNA for the CDR3: TGTGCCAGCAGTGACTCGAGTAGCGGGGAGCTGTTTTTT. Its protein is CASSDSSSGELFF.